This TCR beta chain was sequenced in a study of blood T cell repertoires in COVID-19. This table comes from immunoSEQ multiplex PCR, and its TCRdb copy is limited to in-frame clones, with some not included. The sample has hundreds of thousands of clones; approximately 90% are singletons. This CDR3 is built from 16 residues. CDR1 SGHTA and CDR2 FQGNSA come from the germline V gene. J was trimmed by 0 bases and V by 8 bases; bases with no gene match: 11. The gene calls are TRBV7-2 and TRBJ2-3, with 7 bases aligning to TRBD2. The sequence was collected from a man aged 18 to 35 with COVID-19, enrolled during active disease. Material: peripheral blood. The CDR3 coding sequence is TGTGCCAGCCTTCAAGACGGGAGGATAAGCACAGATACGCAGTATTTT. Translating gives CASLQDGRISTDTQYF.